This is a list of T cell receptor beta chains from one sample in a study of T-cell memory formation after mild COVID-19. One entry per CDR3 protein, called by TCRdb with MiXCR from the 5' RACE reads. This sample has hundreds of thousands of distinct CDR3 sequences, with about 23% found just once. Sequencing used PBMCs or a T cell subset sorted from them (not recorded which). These receptors originate from an adult woman who had mild COVID-19 (a few samples of this study predate the infection). Cell type and time point are not known. The CDR3 runs from the conserved cysteine through the conserved F or W. The order of the fields is J gene, clone size, D gene, V gene, CDR3 DNA, CDR3 protein. D genes are given only for firm matches. Clone size is not always given. Where it is, it says once, few, many or a class for expanded clones.

>TRBJ2-1|.|.|TRBV4-3
TGCGCCAGCAGTAAGATACTCAGGGTGATGGGTAATGAGCAGTTCTTC
CASSKILRVMGNEQFF
>TRBJ2-1|few|.|TRBV4-1
TGCGCCAGCAGCCAAGTGGGAATCTACAATGAGCAGTTCTTC
CASSQVGIYNEQFF
>TRBJ2-7|.|.|TRBV19
TGTGCCAGTAGTCTACTCCTGGACAGTATGGTCGAGCAGTACTTC
CASSLLLDSMVEQYF
>TRBJ2-3|few|.|TRBV20-1
TGCAGTGCTAGGGATGCGGGAGATACGCAGTATTTT
CSARDAGDTQYF
>TRBJ2-5|few|TRBD1|TRBV7-8
TGTGCCAGCAGCTTCCGGGGACAGGGTAGGAGTCAAGAGACCCAGTACTTC
CASSFRGQGRSQETQYF
>TRBJ2-4|many|.|TRBV7-2
TGTGCCAGCAGCCCAGGCGGGAAATTAGCCAAAAACATTCAGTACTTC
CASSPGGKLAKNIQYF
>TRBJ2-5|few|.|TRBV7-2
TGTGCCAGCAGGGAACTCAGGGCTAAAGAGACCCAGTACTTC
CASRELRAKETQYF
>TRBJ2-7|many|.|TRBV15
TGTGCCACCAGCAGAGATCGTGGGTTATCGGAGCAGTACTTC
CATSRDRGLSEQYF
>TRBJ2-7|.|.|TRBV2
TGTGCCAGCAGGAGGGACACCGAGGGCGAGCAGTACTTC
CASRRDTEGEQYF
>TRBJ2-3|few|TRBD2|TRBV29-1
TGCGGGGGAGGGACTGGTCGGGCAGATACGCAGTATTTT
CGGGTGRADTQYF
>TRBJ2-5|few|TRBD2|TRBV7-9
TGTGCCAGCAGCCCGAGGAGCGGGGGGATTCGAGAGACCCAGTACTTC
CASSPRSGGIRETQYF
>TRBJ2-1|few|.|TRBV20-1
TGCAGTGCTAGATCTCTAGCAACCTACAATGAGCAGTTCTTC
CSARSLATYNEQFF